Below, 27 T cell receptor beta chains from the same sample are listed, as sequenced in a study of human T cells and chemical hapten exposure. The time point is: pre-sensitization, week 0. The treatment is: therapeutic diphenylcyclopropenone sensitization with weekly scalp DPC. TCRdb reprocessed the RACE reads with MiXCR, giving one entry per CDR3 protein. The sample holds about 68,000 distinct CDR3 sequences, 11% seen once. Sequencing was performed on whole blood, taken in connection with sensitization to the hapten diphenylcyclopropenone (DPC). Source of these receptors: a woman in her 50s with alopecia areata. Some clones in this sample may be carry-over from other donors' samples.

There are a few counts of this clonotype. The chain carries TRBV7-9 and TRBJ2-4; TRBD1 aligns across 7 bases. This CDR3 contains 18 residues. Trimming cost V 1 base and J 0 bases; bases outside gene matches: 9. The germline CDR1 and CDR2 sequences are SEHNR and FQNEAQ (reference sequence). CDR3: CASSLDWGTALAKNIQYF. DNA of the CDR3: TGTGCCAGCAGCTTAGACTGGGGGACAGCTCTAGCCAAAAACATTCAGTACTTC.

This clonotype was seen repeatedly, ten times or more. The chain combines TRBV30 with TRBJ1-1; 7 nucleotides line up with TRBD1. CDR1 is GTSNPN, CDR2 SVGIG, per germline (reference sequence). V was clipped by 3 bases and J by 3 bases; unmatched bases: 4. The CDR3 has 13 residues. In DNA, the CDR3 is TGTGCCTGGAGGAGGGGGCTCTACACTGAAGCTTTCTTT. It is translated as CAWRRGLYTEAFF. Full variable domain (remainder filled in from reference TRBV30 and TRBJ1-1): SQTIHQWPATLVQPVGSPLSLECTVEGTSNPNLYWYRQAAGRGLQLLFYSVGIGQISSEVPQNLSASRPQDRQFILSSKKLLLSDSGFYLCAWRRGLYTEAFFGQGTRLTVV.

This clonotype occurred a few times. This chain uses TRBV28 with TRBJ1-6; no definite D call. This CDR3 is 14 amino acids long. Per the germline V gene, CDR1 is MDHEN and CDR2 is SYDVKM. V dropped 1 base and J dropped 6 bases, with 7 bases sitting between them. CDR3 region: CASSLLTVNSPLHF. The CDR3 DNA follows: TGTGCCAGCAGTTTATTGACGGTTAATTCACCCCTCCACTTT.

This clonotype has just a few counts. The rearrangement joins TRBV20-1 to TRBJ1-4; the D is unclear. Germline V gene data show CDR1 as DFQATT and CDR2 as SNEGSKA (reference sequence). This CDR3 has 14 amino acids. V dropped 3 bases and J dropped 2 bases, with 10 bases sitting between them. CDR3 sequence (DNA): TGCAGTGCTAGGCATATGGGGACTAATGAAAAACTGTTTTTT. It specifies CSARHMGTNEKLFF.

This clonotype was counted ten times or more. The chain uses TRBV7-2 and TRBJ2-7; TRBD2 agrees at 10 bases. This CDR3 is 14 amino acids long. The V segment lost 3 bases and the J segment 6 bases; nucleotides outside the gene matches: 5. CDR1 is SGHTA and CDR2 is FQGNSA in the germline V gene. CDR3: CASSFPSGGPEQYF. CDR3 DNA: TGTGCCAGCAGCTTCCCTAGCGGGGGACCCGAGCAGTACTTC.

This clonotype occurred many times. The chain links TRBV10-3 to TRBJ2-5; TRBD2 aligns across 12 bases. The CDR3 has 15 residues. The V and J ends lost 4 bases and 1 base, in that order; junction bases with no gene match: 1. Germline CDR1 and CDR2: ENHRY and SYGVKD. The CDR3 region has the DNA TGTGCCATCAGTGCTAGCGGGAGGGCCCAAGAGACCCAGTACTTC. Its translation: CAISASGRAQETQYF.

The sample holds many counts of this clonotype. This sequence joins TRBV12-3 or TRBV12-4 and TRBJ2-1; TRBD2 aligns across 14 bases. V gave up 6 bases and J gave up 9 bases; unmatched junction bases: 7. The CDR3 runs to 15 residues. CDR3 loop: CASRSGTSGSSEQFF. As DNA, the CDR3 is TGTGCCAGCAGATCCGGGACTAGCGGGAGCAGTGAGCAGTTCTTC.

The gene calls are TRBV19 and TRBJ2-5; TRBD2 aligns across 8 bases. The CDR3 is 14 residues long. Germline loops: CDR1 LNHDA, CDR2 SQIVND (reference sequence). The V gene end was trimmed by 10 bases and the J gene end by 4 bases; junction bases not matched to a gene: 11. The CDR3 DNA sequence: TGTGCCACAAGGAGCGGGAGAGGGTCAGAGACCCAGTACTTC. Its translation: CATRSGRGSETQYF.

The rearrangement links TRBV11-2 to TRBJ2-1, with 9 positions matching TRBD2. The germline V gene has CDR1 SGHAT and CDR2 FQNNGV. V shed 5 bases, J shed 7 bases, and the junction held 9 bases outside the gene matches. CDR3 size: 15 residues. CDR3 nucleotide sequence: TGTGCCAGCAGCAAACTAGCGGGCCTCACGAATGAGCAGTTCTTC. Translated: CASSKLAGLTNEQFF.

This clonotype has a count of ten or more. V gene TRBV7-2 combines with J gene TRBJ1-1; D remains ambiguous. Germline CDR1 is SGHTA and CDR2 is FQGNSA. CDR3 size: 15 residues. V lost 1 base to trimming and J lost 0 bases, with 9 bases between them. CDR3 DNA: TGTGCCAGCAGCTTAGACAGAAAAATGAACACTGAAGCTTTCTTT. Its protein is CASSLDRKMNTEAFF.

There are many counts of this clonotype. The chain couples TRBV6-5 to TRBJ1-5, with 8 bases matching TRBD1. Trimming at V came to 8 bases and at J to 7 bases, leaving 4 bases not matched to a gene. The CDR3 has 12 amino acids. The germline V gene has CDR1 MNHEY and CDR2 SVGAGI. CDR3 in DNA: TGTGCCAGCGGACAGGGAGGGCAGCCCCAGCATTTT. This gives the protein CASGQGGQPQHF.

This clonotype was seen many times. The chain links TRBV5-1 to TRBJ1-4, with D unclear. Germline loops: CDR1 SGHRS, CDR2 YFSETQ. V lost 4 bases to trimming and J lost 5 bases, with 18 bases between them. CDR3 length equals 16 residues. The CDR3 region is CASSSRALTPNEKLFF. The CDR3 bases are TGCGCCAGCAGCAGCCGCGCATTAACCCCGAATGAAAAACTGTTTTTT.

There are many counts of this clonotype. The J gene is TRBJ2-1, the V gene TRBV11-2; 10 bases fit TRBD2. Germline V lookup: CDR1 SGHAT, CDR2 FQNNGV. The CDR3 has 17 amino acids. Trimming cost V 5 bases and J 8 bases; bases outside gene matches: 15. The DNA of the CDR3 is TGTGCCAGCAGCCCCCCGGAGCGGGGGGGCCTCATTTATGAGCAGTTCTTC. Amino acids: CASSPPERGGLIYEQFF.

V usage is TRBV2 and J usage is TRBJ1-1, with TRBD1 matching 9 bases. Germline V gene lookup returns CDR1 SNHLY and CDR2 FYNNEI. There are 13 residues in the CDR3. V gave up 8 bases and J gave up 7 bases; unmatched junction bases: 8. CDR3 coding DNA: TGTGCCAGCCGCGGGACAGGGATAGGTGAAGCTTTCTTT. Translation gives CASRGTGIGEAFF. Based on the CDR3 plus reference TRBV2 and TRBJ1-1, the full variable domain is EPEVTQTPSHQVTQMGQEVILRCVPISNHLYFYWYRQILGQKVEFLVSFYNNEISEKSEIFDDQFSVERPDGSNFTLKIRSTKLEDSAMYFCASRGTGIGEAFFGQGTRLTVV.

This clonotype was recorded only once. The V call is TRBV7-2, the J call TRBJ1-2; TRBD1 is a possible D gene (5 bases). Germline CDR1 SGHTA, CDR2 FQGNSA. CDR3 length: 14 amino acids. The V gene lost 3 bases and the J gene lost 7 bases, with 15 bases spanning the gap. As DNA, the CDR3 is TGTGCCAGCAGCTTTGGCGGAGGGGAGGCTGGCTACACCTTC. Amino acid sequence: CASSFGGGEAGYTF. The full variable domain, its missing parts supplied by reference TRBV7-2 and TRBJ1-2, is GAGVSQSPSNKVTEKGKDVELRCDPISGHTALYWYRQSLGQGLEFLIYFQGNSAPDKSGLPSDRFSAERTGGSVSTLTIQRTQQEDSAVYLCASSFGGGEAGYTFGSGTRLTVV.

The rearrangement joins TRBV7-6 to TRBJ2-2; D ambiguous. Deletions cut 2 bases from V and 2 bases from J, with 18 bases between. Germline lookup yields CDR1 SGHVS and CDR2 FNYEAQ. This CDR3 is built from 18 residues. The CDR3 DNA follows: TGTGCCAGCAGCTTACCGACAAACCCGATTGATAACACCGGGGAGCTGTTTTTT. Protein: CASSLPTNPIDNTGELFF.

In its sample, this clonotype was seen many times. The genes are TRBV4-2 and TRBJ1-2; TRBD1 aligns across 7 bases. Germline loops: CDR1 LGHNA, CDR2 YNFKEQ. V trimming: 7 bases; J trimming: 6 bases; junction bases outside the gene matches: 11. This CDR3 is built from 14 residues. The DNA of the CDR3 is TGTGCCAGCAACACAGGGGCGGGTAATGATGGCTACACCTTC. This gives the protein CASNTGAGNDGYTF.

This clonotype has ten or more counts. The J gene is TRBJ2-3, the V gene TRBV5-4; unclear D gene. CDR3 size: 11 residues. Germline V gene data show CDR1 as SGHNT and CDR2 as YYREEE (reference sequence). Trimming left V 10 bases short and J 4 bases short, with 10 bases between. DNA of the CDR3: TGTGCCTTCCCCACTGCAGATACGCAGTATTTT. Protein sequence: CAFPTADTQYF.

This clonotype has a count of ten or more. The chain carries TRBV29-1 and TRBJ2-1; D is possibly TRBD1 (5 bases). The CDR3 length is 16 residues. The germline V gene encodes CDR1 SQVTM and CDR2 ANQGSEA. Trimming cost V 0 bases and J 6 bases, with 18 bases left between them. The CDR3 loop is CSVEDRPWGRLNEQFF. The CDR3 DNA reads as TGCAGCGTTGAAGATCGCCCCTGGGGCCGCCTCAATGAGCAGTTCTTC.

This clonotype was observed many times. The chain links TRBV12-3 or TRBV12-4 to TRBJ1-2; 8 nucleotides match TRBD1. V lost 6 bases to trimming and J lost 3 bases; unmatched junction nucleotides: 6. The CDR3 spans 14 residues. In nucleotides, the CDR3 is TGTGCCAGCAGGGACCGGGACAGGCACTATGGCTACACCTTC. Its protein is CASRDRDRHYGYTF.

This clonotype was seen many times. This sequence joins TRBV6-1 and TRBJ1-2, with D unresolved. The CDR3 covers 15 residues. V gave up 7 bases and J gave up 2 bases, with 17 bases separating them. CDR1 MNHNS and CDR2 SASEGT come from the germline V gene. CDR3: CASNAAVRLNYGYTF. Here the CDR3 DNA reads TGTGCCAGCAACGCTGCGGTGAGGCTGAACTATGGCTACACCTTC.

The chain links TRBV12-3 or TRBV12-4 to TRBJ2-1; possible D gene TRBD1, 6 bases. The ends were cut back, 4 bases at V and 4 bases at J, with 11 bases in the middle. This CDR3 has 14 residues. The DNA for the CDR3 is TGTGCCAGCAGTTGGGGACAAAGATACAATGAGCAGTTCTTC. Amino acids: CASSWGQRYNEQFF.

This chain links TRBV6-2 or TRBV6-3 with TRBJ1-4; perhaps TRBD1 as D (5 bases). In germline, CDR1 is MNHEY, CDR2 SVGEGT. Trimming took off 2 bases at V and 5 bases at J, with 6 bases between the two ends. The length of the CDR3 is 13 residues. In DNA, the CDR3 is TGTGCCAGCAGTTACGGGGGGAATGAAAAACTGTTTTTT. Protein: CASSYGGNEKLFF.

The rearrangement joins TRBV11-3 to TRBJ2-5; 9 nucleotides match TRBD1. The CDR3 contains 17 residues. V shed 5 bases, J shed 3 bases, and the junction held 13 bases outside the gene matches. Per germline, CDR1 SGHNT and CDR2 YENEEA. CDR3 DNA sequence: TGTGCCAGCAGCCCTGGTGGGACAGGGTACCTGAAAGAGACCCAGTACTTC. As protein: CASSPGGTGYLKETQYF.

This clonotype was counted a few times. CDR3 nucleotides: TGTGCCAGCAGCCCAGGGCCGCTAAGTAATGGGTCACCCCTCCACTTT. This gives the protein CASSPGPLSNGSPLHF. This chain uses TRBV5-5 with TRBJ1-6, with TRBD1 as a possible D gene (5 bases). V lost 4 bases to trimming and J lost 10 bases, with 21 bases between them. This CDR3 comprises 16 residues. Germline CDR1 SGHKS, CDR2 YYEKEE (reference sequence).

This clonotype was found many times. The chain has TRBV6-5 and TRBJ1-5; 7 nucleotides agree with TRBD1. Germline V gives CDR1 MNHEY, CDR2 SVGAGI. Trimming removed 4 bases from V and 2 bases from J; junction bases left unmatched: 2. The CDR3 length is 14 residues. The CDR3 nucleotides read TGTGCCAGCAGTTCCGACAGGGGCAATCAGCCCCAGCATTTT. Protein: CASSSDRGNQPQHF.

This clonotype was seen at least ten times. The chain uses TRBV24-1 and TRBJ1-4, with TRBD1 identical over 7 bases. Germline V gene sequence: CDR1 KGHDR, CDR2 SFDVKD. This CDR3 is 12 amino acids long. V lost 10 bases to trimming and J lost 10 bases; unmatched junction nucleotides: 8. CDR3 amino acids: CATSDRVGKLFF. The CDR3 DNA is TGTGCCACGAGCGACAGGGTTGGAAAACTGTTTTTT.